This T cell receptor beta chain came from a study of molecular identifiers for immune sequencing clone quantification. This clonotype was picked up many times. The germline gives CDR1 SEHNR, CDR2 FQNEAQ (reference sequence). This CDR3 is 15 amino acids long. V was pared by 5 bases and J by 6 bases, with 12 bases of the junction left unmatched. Each CDR3 protein gets one entry after TCRdb re-called the PCR reads with MiXCR. The repertoire has tens of thousands of distinct CDR3 sequences, around 18% of them found once; the top ten carry more than 6%. The rearrangement joins TRBV7-9 to TRBJ1-2; 7 bases match TRBD1. The receptor's source is a human donor in good health. Some libraries in this study had Jurkat cell RNA spiked in. What was sequenced was naive CD8+ T cells from blood, with Jurkat cell RNA spiked in. The subset: FACS-sorted CD8+CD4-CCR7+CD45RA+ naive T cells. CDR3 region: CASSLAPGGRDGYTF. CDR3 nucleotides: TGTGCCAGCAGCCTCGCCCCAGGGGGGAGAGATGGCTACACCTTC.